This entry lists 29 T cell receptor beta chains sequenced from one sample in a study of shared clonotypes between healthy human individuals. Produced via immunoSEQ multiplex PCR; TCRdb's table is partial and in-frame only. The repertoire consists of approximately 2.4 million clones, with almost 96% occurring once and the leading ten covering approximately 0.13%. What was sequenced was naive CD4+ T cells sorted from blood. The subset was: CD45RA+ positively selected. The receptors shown here come from a man younger than 30 in good health.

DNA for the CDR3: TGTGCCTGGAGCGAGCGATCGGAGGGCTACACCTTC. Translation gives CAWSERSEGYTF. The chain uses TRBV30 and TRBJ1-2; D is uncertain. V was pared by 3 bases and J by 8 bases, with 13 bases between. This CDR3 contains 12 residues. The V gene's germline CDR1 is GTSNPN and CDR2 SVGIG (reference sequence).

With regard to this clone: The same CDR3 is also encoded by other DNA sequences in this sample. The chain combines TRBV6-1 with TRBJ1-5; D may be TRBD1 (5 bases). Deletions cut 4 bases from V and 4 bases from J, with 8 bases between. This CDR3 has 13 amino acids. Germline CDR1 reads MNHNS; CDR2 reads SASEGT. This CDR3 reads CASSVGGNQPQHF. The CDR3 DNA sequence: TGTGCCAGCAGTGTTGGGGGGAATCAGCCCCAGCATTTT.

The genes are TRBV19 and TRBJ1-1; D is perhaps TRBD1 (5 bases). Germline V gene data show CDR1 as LNHDA and CDR2 as SQIVND (reference sequence). This CDR3 region has 15 residues. V lost 3 bases and J lost 6, with 17 bases in between. The CDR3 is CASSITALGDAEAFF. In nucleotides, the CDR3 is TGTGCCAGTAGTATTACGGCTTTGGGGGACGCTGAAGCTTTCTTT. Full variable domain (remainder filled in from reference TRBV19 and TRBJ1-1): DGGITQSPKYLFRKEGQNVTLSCEQNLNHDAMYWYRQDPGQGLRLIYYSQIVNDFQKGDIAEGYSVSREKKESFPLTVTSAQKNPTAFYLCASSITALGDAEAFFGQGTRLTVV.

The chain joins TRBV6-5 to TRBJ1-3; possibly TRBD1 for D (6 bases). The V gene lost 8 bases and the J gene lost 7 bases, with 12 bases spanning the gap. This CDR3 is 12 amino acids long. Germline assignment: CDR1 MNHEY and CDR2 SVGAGI. CDR3 protein: CASGQPWNTIYF. The CDR3 nucleotides read TGTGCCAGCGGACAGCCTTGGAACACCATATATTTT.

This rearrangement joins TRBV5-5 to TRBJ1-2; 8 bases map to TRBD1. The CDR3 has 15 residues. Germline V lookup: CDR1 SGHKS, CDR2 YYEKEE (reference sequence). The ends lost 2 bases at V and 4 bases at J; junction bases unmatched: 7. The CDR3 nucleotides read TGTGCCAGCAGCTTATCTGGGACAGGTTTCTATGGCTACACCTTC. Translation: CASSLSGTGFYGYTF.

This chain links TRBV6-5 with TRBJ1-2; 7 nucleotides align to TRBD1. V lost 5 bases and J lost 8; bases outside the gene matches: 8. The CDR3 runs to 13 residues. In germline, CDR1 is MNHEY, CDR2 SVGAGI. The CDR3: CASSAGTVFGYTF. CDR3 nucleotides: TGTGCCAGCAGTGCCGGGACAGTTTTCGGCTACACCTTC.

V gene TRBV18 combines with J gene TRBJ2-3; 8 positions match TRBD1. Losses at the gene ends were 3 bases for V and 0 bases for J; bases not matched to a gene: 2. The CDR3 contains 15 residues. The germline V gene encodes CDR1 KGHSH and CDR2 LQKENI. The CDR3 DNA reads as TGTGCCAGCTCACCGGGACAGGCCAGCACAGATACGCAGTATTTT. Translated: CASSPGQASTDTQYF.

The rearrangement joins TRBV2 to TRBJ2-7; D is unresolved. This CDR3 has 11 residues. Deletions cut 2 bases from V and 7 bases from J, with 6 bases between. Germline V CDR1 and CDR2: SNHLY, FYNNEI. In DNA form, the CDR3 reads TGTGCCAGCAGTGAAATGTTTGAGCAGTACTTC. Its protein is CASSEMFEQYF.

Of note for this clone: The junction does not match germline at one end; this may be a read error. V usage is TRBV6-4 and J usage is TRBJ2-2; 7 bases align to TRBD2. Germline lookup yields CDR1 MRHNA and CDR2 SNTAGT. This CDR3 has 16 residues. The DNA of the CDR3 is TGTGCCAGCAGTTACTCCGGGACTACAAACACCGGGGAGCTGTTTTTT. This codes for CASSYSGTTNTGELFF.

Remarks on this clone: Other DNA sequences from this sample encode an identical CDR3 as well. The gene calls are TRBV6-5 and TRBJ1-6; D unclear. CDR3 length: 12 amino acids. Trimming took 6 bases from V and 8 from J, leaving 8 bases between them. CDR1 and CDR2 from the germline V gene are MNHEY and SVGAGI. CDR3 in DNA: TGTGCCAGCAGCAGCGGGGATTCACCCCTCCACTTT. This encodes CASSSGDSPLHF.

CDR3 sequence: CASSGVLIYNSPLHF. CDR3 DNA sequence: TGTGCCAGCAGCGGGGTATTGATCTATAATTCACCCCTCCACTTT. The chain uses TRBV9 and TRBJ1-6; D is ambiguous. The CDR3 is 15 amino acids. From germline, CDR1 is SGDLS and CDR2 YYNGEE. V was clipped by 3 bases and J by 3 bases, with 10 bases between them.

V is TRBV7-8 and J is TRBJ1-1; D is ambiguous. The germline V gene has CDR1 SGHVS and CDR2 FQNEAQ. With 5 bases removed from V and 1 base from J, the gap between germline ends came to 11 bases. The CDR3 spans 14 residues. Here the CDR3 reads CASSPRAPNTEAFF. The CDR3 DNA reads TGTGCCAGCAGCCCCCGTGCGCCGAACACTGAAGCTTTCTTT.

The chain couples TRBV30 to TRBJ2-7; D is possibly TRBD1 (6 bases). V lost 5 bases, J lost 4 bases, and 9 bases lay in between. The CDR3 sequence is 11 residues long. CDR1 is GTSNPN, CDR2 SVGIG, per germline (reference sequence). DNA of the CDR3: TGTGCCTGGGGGGACACGTACGAGCAGTACTTC. Encoded protein: CAWGDTYEQYF. Variable domain in full (rest from reference TRBV30 and TRBJ2-7): SQTIHQWPATLVQPVGSPLSLECTVEGTSNPNLYWYRQAAGRGLQLLFYSVGIGQISSEVPQNLSASRPQDRQFILSSKKLLLSDSGFYLCAWGDTYEQYFGPGTRLTVT.

The V and J genes are TRBV2 and TRBJ1-6; 10 bases line up with TRBD1. This CDR3 contains 14 residues. CDR1 is SNHLY and CDR2 is FYNNEI in the germline V gene. With 7 bases clipped from V and 7 bases from J, the junction kept 4 bases outside the gene matches. The CDR3 loop reads CASNRGQGNSPLHF. In DNA form, the CDR3 reads TGTGCCAGCAACAGGGGACAGGGGAATTCACCCCTCCACTTT. Full variable domain (remainder filled in from reference TRBV2 and TRBJ1-6): EPEVTQTPSHQVTQMGQEVILRCVPISNHLYFYWYRQILGQKVEFLVSFYNNEISEKSEIFDDQFSVERPDGSNFTLKIRSTKLEDSAMYFCASNRGQGNSPLHFGNGTRLTVT.

A note on this clone: The same CDR3 arises from other DNA sequences in this sample as well. The chain combines TRBV7-2 with TRBJ2-3; D not certain. There are 12 residues in the CDR3. The V gene lost 5 bases and the J gene lost 2 bases, with 5 bases spanning the gap. Per the germline V gene, CDR1 is SGHTA and CDR2 is FQGNSA. CDR3 sequence (DNA): TGTGCCAGCAGCCCGGACACAGATACGCAGTATTTT. Protein sequence: CASSPDTDTQYF.

The chain recombines TRBV6-6 with TRBJ2-2; 10 nucleotides match TRBD1. The CDR3 has 15 amino acids. V trimming: 2 bases; J trimming: 9 bases; junction bases outside the gene matches: 6. Germline V lookup: CDR1 MNHNY, CDR2 SVGAGI (reference sequence). CDR3 coding DNA: TGTGCCAGCAGTTACCCGGACAGGGGGTCATGGGAGCTGTTTTTT. Amino acid sequence: CASSYPDRGSWELFF.

This chain connects TRBV5-4 to TRBJ2-3, with D hard to call. Germline V gene data show CDR1 as SGHNT and CDR2 as YYREEE (reference sequence). This CDR3 region has 14 residues. The V and J ends lost 2 bases and 2 bases respectively, with 9 bases between them. Written as DNA, the CDR3 is TGTGCCAGCAGCTTACCAGGTATCACAGATACGCAGTATTTT. Translated: CASSLPGITDTQYF.

This clone was detected only once. The V and J genes are TRBV6-5 and TRBJ1-1; no reliable D call. Germline V gene sequence: CDR1 MNHEY, CDR2 SVGAGI. V lost 7 bases, J lost 4 bases, and 16 bases lay in between. CDR3 length: 14 residues. CDR3 amino acids: CASKEARKSTEAFF. Here the CDR3 DNA reads TGTGCCAGCAAAGAAGCCAGGAAGAGCACTGAAGCTTTCTTT.

The chain joins TRBV7-2 to TRBJ1-3; unclear D gene. Trimming left V 7 bases short and J 6 bases short, with 13 bases between. This CDR3 is 13 amino acids long. CDR1 is SGHTA, CDR2 FQGNSA, per germline. Written as DNA, the CDR3 is TGTGCCAGCACCAAAGGCGTGGAAAACACCATATATTTT. Its protein is CASTKGVENTIYF.

To note about this clone: An end of the junction does not agree with germline; a read error may underlie this. The chain carries TRBV7-7 and TRBJ2-3; no reliable D call. The CDR3 runs to 15 residues. In germline, CDR1 is SSHAT, CDR2 FNYEAQ (reference sequence). The CDR3 nucleotides are TGTGCTAGCAGCTTAGGAATCGGTAGCACAGATACGCAGTATTTT. It codes for CASSLGIGSTDTQYF.

V usage is TRBV6-1 and J usage is TRBJ2-7; TRBD1 or TRBD2 may be the D gene (5 bases each). CDR1 and CDR2 from the germline V gene are MNHNS and SASEGT. V was clipped by 1 base and J by 2 bases, with 12 bases between them. The CDR3 totals 15 residues. CDR3 loop: CASSEGPGPAYEQYF. The CDR3 region has the DNA TGTGCCAGCAGTGAAGGTCCGGGGCCCGCCTACGAGCAGTACTTC.

The chain employs TRBV28 and TRBJ2-7; D not certain. V was trimmed by 5 bases and J by 5 bases, leaving 7 bases between them. CDR3 length equals 11 residues. CDR1 and CDR2 from the germline V gene are MDHEN and SYDVKM. CDR3 DNA sequence: TGTGCCAGCAGTACAAGGGACGAGCAGTACTTC. This gives the protein CASSTRDEQYF.

Here the CDR3 DNA reads TGTGCCAGCAGTTACCTCGCCTCGGCCGGGGAGCTGTTTTTT. Translated: CASSYLASAGELFF. This chain connects TRBV6-5 to TRBJ2-2; no definite D call. Trimming shortened V by 2 bases and J by 6 bases, and 10 bases separated the two germline ends. The CDR3 has 14 residues. Germline lookup yields CDR1 MNHEY and CDR2 SVGAGI.

This rearrangement joins TRBV2 to TRBJ2-1, with unresolved D. Germline lookup yields CDR1 SNHLY and CDR2 FYNNEI. Between the trimmed V and J ends, which lost 6 bases and 9 bases, there was a span of 15 bases. This CDR3 is built from 13 residues. The CDR3 bases are TGTGCCAGCAGACCGGGTTCACGGGTTGAGCAGTTCTTC. Its translation: CASRPGSRVEQFF.

The gene calls are TRBV6-5 and TRBJ2-3; D is ambiguous. Germline V gives CDR1 MNHEY, CDR2 SVGAGI. V lost 0 bases and J 3 bases, leaving 10 bases between the germline ends. CDR3 size: 15 residues. For the CDR3, the DNA is TGTGCCAGCAGTTACTCGGGGATCCCAACAGATACGCAGTATTTT. It yields the protein CASSYSGIPTDTQYF.

The rearrangement joins TRBV18 to TRBJ2-1; 9 positions agree with TRBD2. Germline V CDR1 and CDR2: KGHSH, LQKENI. The CDR3 is 17 amino acids. After removal of 0 bases from V and 5 bases from J, the junction contained 8 bases not matched to a gene. The CDR3 region is CASSPPLGGRENNEQFF. The CDR3 DNA is TGTGCCAGCTCACCACCTCTAGGCGGGAGGGAGAACAATGAGCAGTTCTTC.

Regarding this clone: Other DNA variants within this sample encode the same CDR3. The chain carries TRBV5-4 and TRBJ2-5; no definite D call. The CDR3 extends over 11 amino acids. CDR1 and CDR2 (germline): SGHNT, YYREEE (reference sequence). The V and J ends lost 4 bases and 5 bases respectively, with 6 bases between them. The CDR3 loop is CASSTSETQYF. CDR3 DNA: TGTGCCAGCAGCACAAGTGAGACCCAGTACTTC.

As to this clone: At the DNA level, this CDR3 is encoded by other sequences in the same sample as well. This CDR3 is CASSPRENSPLHF. The CDR3 DNA is TGTGCCAGCTCACCACGCGAGAATTCACCCCTCCACTTT. This sequence joins TRBV18 and TRBJ1-6; no definite D call. Trimming removed 1 base at V and 7 bases at J, with 5 bases between. The length of the CDR3 is 13 residues. Germline V gives CDR1 KGHSH, CDR2 LQKENI.

This chain links TRBV19 with TRBJ2-3, with TRBD2 identical over 8 bases. Germline lookup yields CDR1 LNHDA and CDR2 SQIVND (reference sequence). The CDR3 is made up of 16 amino acids. V shed 5 bases and J 1 base; nucleotides not matched to a gene: 8. CDR3 sequence: CASSPHGLAGTDTQYF. The CDR3 region has the DNA TGTGCCAGTAGTCCCCACGGACTAGCCGGCACAGATACGCAGTATTTT.